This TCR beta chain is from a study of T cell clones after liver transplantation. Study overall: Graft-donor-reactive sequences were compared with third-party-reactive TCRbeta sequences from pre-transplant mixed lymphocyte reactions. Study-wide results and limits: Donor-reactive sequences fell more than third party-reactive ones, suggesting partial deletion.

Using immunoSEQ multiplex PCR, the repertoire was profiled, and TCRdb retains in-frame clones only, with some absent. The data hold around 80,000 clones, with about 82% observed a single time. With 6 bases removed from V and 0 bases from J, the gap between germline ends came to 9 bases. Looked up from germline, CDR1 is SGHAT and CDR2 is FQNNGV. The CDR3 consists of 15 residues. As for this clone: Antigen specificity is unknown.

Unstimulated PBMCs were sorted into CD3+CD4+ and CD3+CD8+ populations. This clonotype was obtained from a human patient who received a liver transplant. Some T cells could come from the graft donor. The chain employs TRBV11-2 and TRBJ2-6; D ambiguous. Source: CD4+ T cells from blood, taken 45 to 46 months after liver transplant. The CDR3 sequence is CASRHWGSGANVLTF. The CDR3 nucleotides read TGTGCCAGCAGACACTGGGGCTCTGGGGCCAACGTCCTGACTTTC.